The 8 T cell receptor beta chains listed next were all sequenced from one sample in a study of T cell responses to AZD1222 COVID-19 vaccine. Clones were read by immunoSEQ multiplex PCR, and TCRdb kept only the in-frame ones, dropping some. Here the sample spans around 100,000 clones, 85% to 90% being singletons. The sequencing used peripheral blood, collected on day 0 of AZD1222 vaccination. The receptors originated from an adult in good health.

CDR3: CASSAGVPNEKLFF. For the CDR3, the DNA is TGCGCCAGCAGCGCAGGGGTCCCTAATGAAAAACTGTTTTTT. J is TRBJ1-4 and V is TRBV5-1; D perhaps matches TRBD1 (6 bases). Per germline, CDR1 SGHRS and CDR2 YFSETQ. Trimming pared 4 bases from V and 3 bases from J, leaving 10 bases between. The CDR3 extends over 14 amino acids.

The chain recombines TRBV28 with TRBJ1-1; D is undetermined. Germline V lookup: CDR1 MDHEN, CDR2 SYDVKM. Trimming removed 5 bases from V and 6 bases from J, with 10 bases in between. The length of the CDR3 is 12 residues. The CDR3 is CASSLPDPEAFF. As DNA, the CDR3 is TGTGCCAGCAGTCTCCCGGACCCTGAAGCTTTCTTT.

The chain couples TRBV18 to TRBJ1-1; TRBD1 matches at 10 bases. Germline CDR1 is KGHSH and CDR2 is LQKENI. The CDR3 has 13 residues. After removal of 3 bases from V and 10 bases from J, the junction contained 5 bases not matched to a gene. The CDR3, as DNA: TGTGCCAGCTCACCGGGACAGGGGCGGGTAGCTTTCTTT. Translating it yields CASSPGQGRVAFF.

The chain recombines TRBV14 with TRBJ1-1; D possibly corresponds to TRBD1 (5 bases). In germline, CDR1 is SGHDN, CDR2 FVKESK. This CDR3 has 12 residues. Trimming left V 2 bases short and J 5 bases short, with 6 bases between. The CDR3 reads CASSQRGTEAFF. Written as DNA, the CDR3 is TGTGCCAGCAGCCAACGGGGGACTGAAGCTTTCTTT.

The J gene is TRBJ2-1, the V gene TRBV4-3, with 11 bases fitting TRBD1. The V gene's germline CDR1 is LGHNA and CDR2 YSLEER. V dropped 1 base and J dropped 4; count of bases not matched to a gene: 3. This CDR3 is 16 amino acids long. The CDR3 here is CASSQGGTGGYNEQFF. The CDR3 nucleotides read TGCGCCAGCAGCCAAGGGGGGACAGGGGGTTACAATGAGCAGTTCTTC.

The chain is built from TRBV5-5 and TRBJ2-1, with D maybe TRBD1 (6 bases). V gave up 0 bases and J gave up 5 bases, with 9 bases separating them. CDR1 is SGHKS and CDR2 is YYEKEE in the germline V gene (reference sequence). There are 14 residues in the CDR3. The CDR3 bases are TGTGCCAGCAGCTTGGAGGACAGAGACAATGAGCAGTTCTTC. Residues: CASSLEDRDNEQFF.

J is TRBJ1-1 and V is TRBV18; TRBD1 matches 9 bases. CDR1 and CDR2 from the germline V gene are KGHSH and LQKENI. The CDR3 has 14 amino acids. V gave up 4 bases and J gave up 7 bases; unmatched junction bases: 7. CDR3 DNA sequence: TGTGCCAGCTCACTCTGGGGACAGGGCTTTGAAGCTTTCTTT. It translates to CASSLWGQGFEAFF.

This clone was observed once. The CDR3 region has the DNA TGTGCCAGCAACGGGGGTGACTATAATTCACCCCTCCACTTT. Translation gives CASNGGDYNSPLHF. The rearrangement uses TRBV28 and TRBJ1-6, with a weak D call TRBD1 (5 bases). This CDR3 has 14 residues. Trimming took off 7 bases at V and 3 bases at J, with 10 bases between the two ends. CDR1 and CDR2 (germline): MDHEN, SYDVKM. Looking up the rest from reference TRBV28 and TRBJ1-6 gives the full variable domain: DVKVTQSSRYLVKRTGEKVFLECVQDMDHENMFWYRQDPGLGLRLIYFSYDVKMKEKGDIPEGYSVSREKKERFSLILESASTNQTSMYLCASNGGDYNSPLHFGNGTRLTVT.